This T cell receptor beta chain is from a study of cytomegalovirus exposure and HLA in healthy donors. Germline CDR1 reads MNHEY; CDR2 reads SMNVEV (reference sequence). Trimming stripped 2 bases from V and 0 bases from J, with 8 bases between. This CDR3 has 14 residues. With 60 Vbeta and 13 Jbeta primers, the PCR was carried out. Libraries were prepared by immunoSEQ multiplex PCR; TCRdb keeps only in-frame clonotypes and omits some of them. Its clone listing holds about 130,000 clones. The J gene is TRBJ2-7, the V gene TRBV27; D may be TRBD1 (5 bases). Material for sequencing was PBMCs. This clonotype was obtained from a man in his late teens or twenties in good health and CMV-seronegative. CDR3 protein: CASSLGAASYEQYF. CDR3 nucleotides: TGTGCCAGCAGTTTAGGGGCAGCCTCCTACGAGCAGTACTTC.